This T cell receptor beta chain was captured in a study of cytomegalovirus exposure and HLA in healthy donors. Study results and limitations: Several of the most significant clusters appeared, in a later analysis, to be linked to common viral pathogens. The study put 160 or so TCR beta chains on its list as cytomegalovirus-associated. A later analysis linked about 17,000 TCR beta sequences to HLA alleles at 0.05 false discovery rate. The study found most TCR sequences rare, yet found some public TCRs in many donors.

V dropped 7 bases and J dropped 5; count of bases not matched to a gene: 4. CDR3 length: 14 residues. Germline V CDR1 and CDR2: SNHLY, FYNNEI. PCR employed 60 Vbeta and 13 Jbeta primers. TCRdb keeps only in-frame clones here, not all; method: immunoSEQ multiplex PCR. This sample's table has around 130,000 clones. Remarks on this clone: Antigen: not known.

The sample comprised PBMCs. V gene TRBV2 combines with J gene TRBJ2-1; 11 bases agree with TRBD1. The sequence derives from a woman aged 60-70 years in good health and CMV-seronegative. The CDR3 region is CASIWTGGNNEQFF. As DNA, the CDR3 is TGTGCCAGCATTTGGACAGGGGGCAACAATGAGCAGTTCTTC.